The following is a T cell receptor (beta chain) sequence with its context. What it binds is not known. Looked up from germline, CDR1 is SGHRS and CDR2 is YFSETQ. This CDR3 is 14 amino acids long. J was trimmed by 3 bases and V by 4 bases; bases with no gene match: 3. A quantitative 5'-RACE method, one with molecular barcodes, was used to make TCR beta libraries. TCRdb recomputed calls from the 5' RACE reads with MiXCR, one row per CDR3 protein. The sample lists roughly 250,000 distinct CDR3 sequences, roughly 10% occurring once. This sample is drawn from a study of CD8 T cells in ankylosing spondylitis. Study-level results: Reports of some motif variants in reactive arthritis synovial fluid and blood predate this one. What appeared characteristic of ankylosing spondylitis blood was a TCR beta motif of fewer than ten highly homologous variants.

This sequence joins TRBV5-1 and TRBJ2-7; 11 bases map to TRBD2. The source material was blood, either unsorted or a sorted T cell fraction (not recorded which). The clonotype originates from a male donor with ankylosing spondylitis or in good health (not recorded which). CDR3 nucleotides: TGCGCCAGCAGCATCACTAGCGGGGGCTACGAGCAGTACTTC. As protein: CASSITSGGYEQYF.